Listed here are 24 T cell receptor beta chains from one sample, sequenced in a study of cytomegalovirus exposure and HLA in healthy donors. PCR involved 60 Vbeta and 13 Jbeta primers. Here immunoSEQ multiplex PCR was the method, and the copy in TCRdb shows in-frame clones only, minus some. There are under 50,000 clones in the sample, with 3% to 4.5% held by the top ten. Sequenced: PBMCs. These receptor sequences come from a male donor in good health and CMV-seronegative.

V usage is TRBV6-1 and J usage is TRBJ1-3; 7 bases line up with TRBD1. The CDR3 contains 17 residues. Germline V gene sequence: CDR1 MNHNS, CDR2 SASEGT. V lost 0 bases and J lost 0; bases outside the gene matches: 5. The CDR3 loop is CASSEALRTGSGNTIYF. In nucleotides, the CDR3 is TGTGCCAGCAGTGAAGCGCTTCGGACAGGCTCTGGAAACACCATATATTTT.

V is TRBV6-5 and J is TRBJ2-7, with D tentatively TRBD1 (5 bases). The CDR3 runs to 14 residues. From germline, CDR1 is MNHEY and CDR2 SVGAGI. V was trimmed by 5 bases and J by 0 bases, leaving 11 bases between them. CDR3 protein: CASSATGYSYEQYF. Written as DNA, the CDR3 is TGTGCCAGCAGTGCTACAGGCTACTCCTACGAGCAGTACTTC.

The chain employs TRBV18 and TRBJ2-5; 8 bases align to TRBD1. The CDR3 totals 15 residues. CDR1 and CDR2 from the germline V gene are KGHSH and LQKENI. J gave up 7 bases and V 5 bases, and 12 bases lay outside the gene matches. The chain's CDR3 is CASSMPGQALGTQYF. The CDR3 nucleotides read TGTGCCAGCTCAATGCCGGGACAGGCCCTAGGGACCCAGTACTTC.

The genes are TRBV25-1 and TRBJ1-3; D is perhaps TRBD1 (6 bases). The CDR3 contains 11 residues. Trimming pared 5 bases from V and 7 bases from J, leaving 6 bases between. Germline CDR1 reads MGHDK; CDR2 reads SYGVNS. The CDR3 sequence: CASSQGNTIYF. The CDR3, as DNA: TGTGCCAGCAGTCAGGGGAACACCATATATTTT.

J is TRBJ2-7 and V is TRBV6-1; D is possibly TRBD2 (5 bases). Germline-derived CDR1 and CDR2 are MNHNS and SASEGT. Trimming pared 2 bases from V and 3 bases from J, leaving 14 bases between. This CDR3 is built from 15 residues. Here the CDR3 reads CASSETASGYYEQYF. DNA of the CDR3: TGTGCCAGCAGTGAAACGGCGTCGGGGTACTACGAGCAGTACTTC.

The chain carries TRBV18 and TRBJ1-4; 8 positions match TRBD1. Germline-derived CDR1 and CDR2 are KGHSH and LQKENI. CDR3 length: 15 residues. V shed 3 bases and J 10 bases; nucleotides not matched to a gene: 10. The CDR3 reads CASSPHRGFPVKLFF. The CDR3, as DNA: TGTGCCAGCTCACCCCACAGGGGGTTCCCTGTAAAACTGTTTTTT.

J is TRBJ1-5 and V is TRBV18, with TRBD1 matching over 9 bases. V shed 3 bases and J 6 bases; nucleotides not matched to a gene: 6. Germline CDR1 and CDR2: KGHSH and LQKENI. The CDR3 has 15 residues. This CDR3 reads CASSPQPGQGQPQHF. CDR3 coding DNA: TGTGCCAGCTCACCTCAACCGGGACAGGGTCAGCCCCAGCATTTT.

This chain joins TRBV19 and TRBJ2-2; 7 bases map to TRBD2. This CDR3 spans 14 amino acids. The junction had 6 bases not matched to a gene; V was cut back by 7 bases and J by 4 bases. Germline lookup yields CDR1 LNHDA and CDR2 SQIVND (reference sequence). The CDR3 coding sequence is TGTGCCAGTATCGAGACGGGGGGCACCGGGGAGCTGTTTTTT. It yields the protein CASIETGGTGELFF.

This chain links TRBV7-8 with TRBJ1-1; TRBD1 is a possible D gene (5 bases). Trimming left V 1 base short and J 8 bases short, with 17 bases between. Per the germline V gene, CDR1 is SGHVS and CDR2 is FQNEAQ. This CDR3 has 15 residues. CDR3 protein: CASSLEGRARIEAFF. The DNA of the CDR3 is TGTGCCAGCAGCTTAGAGGGCAGGGCCCGGATCGAAGCTTTCTTT.

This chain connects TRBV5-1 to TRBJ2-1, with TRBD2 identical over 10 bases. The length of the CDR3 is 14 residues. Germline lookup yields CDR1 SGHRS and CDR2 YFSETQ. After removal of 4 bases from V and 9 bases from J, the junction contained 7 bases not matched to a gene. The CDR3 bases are TGCGCCAGCAGCCCCAGCGGGGGGGCAGGTGAGCAGTTCTTC. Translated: CASSPSGGAGEQFF.

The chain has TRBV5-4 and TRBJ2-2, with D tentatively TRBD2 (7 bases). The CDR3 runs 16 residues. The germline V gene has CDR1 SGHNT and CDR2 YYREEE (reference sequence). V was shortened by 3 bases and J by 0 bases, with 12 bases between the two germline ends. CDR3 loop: CASSWEGGPNTGELFF. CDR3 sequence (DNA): TGTGCCAGCAGCTGGGAGGGGGGGCCGAACACCGGGGAGCTGTTTTTT.

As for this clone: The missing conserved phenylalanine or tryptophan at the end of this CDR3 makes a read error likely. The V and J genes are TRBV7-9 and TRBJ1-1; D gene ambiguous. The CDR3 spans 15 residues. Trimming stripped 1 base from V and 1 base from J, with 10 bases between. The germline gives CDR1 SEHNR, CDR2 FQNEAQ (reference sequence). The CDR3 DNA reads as TGTGCCAGCAGCTTAGGATCAGCAGCGAACACTGAAGCTTTCCTT. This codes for CASSLGSAANTEAFL.

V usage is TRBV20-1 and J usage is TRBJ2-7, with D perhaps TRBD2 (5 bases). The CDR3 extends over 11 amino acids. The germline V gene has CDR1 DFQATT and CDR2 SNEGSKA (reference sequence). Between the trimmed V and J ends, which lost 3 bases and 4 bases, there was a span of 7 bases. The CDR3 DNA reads TGCAGTGCTAGTGAGGGATACGAGCAGTACTTC. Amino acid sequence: CSASEGYEQYF.

For the CDR3, the DNA is TGTGCCACCAGCACATTGGAGACCCAGTACTTC. Residues: CATSTLETQYF. J is TRBJ2-5 and V is TRBV15; D gene uncertain. V was cut by 4 bases and J by 5 bases, with 5 bases left in between. Germline V CDR1 and CDR2: LNHNV, YYDKDF (reference sequence). This CDR3 has 11 amino acids.

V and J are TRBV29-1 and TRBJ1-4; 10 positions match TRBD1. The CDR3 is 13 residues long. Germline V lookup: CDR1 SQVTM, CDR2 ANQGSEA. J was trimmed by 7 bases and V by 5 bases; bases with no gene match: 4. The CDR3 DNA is TGCAGCGTTCGACAGGGGGCAGGTGAAAAACTGTTTTTT. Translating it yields CSVRQGAGEKLFF.

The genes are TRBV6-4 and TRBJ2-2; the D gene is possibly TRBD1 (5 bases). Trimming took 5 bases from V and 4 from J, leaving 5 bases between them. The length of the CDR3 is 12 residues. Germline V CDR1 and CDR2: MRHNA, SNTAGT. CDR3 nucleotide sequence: TGTGCCAGCAGTAGGGGCACCGGGGAGCTGTTTTTT. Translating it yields CASSRGTGELFF.

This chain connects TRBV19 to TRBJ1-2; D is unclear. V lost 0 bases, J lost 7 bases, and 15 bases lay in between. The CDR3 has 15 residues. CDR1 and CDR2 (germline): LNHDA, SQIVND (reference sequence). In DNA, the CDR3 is TGTGCCAGTAGTATAGATGTTAACAGAAGAATTGGCTACACCTTC. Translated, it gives CASSIDVNRRIGYTF. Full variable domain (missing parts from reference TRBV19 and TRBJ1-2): DGGITQSPKYLFRKEGQNVTLSCEQNLNHDAMYWYRQDPGQGLRLIYYSQIVNDFQKGDIAEGYSVSREKKESFPLTVTSAQKNPTAFYLCASSIDVNRRIGYTFGSGTRLTVV.

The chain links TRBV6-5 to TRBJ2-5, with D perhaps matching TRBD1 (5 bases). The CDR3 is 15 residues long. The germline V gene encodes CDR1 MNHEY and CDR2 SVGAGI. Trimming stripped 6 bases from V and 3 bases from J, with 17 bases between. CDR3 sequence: CASSLVGAVEETQYF. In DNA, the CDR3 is TGTGCCAGCAGCCTTGTTGGGGCAGTTGAAGAGACCCAGTACTTC.

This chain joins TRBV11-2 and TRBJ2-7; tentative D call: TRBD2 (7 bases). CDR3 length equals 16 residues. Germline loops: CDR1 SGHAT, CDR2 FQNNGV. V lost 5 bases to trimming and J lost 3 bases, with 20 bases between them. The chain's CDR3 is CASSPLARGGVYEQYF. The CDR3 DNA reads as TGTGCCAGCAGCCCCCTCGCCAGGGGAGGGGTCTACGAGCAGTACTTC.

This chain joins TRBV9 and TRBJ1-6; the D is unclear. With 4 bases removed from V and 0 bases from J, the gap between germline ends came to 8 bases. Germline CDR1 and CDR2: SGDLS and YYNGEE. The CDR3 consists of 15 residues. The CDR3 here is CASSRDASYNSPLHF. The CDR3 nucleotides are TGTGCCAGCAGCCGGGATGCCTCCTATAATTCACCCCTCCACTTT.

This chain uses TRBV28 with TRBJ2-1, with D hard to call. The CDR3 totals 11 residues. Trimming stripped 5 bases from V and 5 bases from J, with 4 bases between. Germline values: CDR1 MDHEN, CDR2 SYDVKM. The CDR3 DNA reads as TGTGCCAGCAGTCCAAACAATGAGCAGTTCTTC. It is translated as CASSPNNEQFF.

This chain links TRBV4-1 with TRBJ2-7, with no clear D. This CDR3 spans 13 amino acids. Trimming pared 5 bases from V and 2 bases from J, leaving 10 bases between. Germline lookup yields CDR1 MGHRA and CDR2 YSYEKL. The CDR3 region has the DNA TGCGCCAGCAGCTTTGACACCGCCTACGAGCAGTACTTC. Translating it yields CASSFDTAYEQYF.

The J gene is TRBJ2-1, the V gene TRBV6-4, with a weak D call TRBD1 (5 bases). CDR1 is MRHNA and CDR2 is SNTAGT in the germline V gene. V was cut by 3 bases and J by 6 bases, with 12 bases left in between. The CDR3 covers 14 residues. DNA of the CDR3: TGTGCCAGCAGTGAAACTCCAGGGCCCAATGAGCAGTTCTTC. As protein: CASSETPGPNEQFF.

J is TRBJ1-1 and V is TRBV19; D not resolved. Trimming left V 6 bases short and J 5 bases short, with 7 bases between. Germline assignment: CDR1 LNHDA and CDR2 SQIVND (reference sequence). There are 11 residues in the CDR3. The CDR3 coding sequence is TGTGCCAGTAGCCTCAGGACTGAAGCTTTCTTT. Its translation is CASSLRTEAFF.